This note documents a single T cell receptor (beta chain) sequence. In the original processing: Amplification from reference gene primers served as the basis for estimated nucleated cell counts. Clones were read by immunoSEQ multiplex PCR, and TCRdb kept only the in-frame ones, dropping some. That table furnishes V, J and clone size, whereas the DNA furnished D and trimming. The data contain over 450,000 clones, 89% of them singletons. This record belongs to a study of blood T cell repertoires in COVID-19. There are 16 residues in the CDR3. From germline, CDR1 is SGDLS and CDR2 YYNGEE. V shed 3 bases and J 6 bases; nucleotides not matched to a gene: 9.

The clonotype comes from a man aged 18-30 years with COVID-19, enrolled during active disease. This rearrangement joins TRBV9 to TRBJ2-2; TRBD1 agrees at 9 bases. The sequencing sample was made of peripheral blood. This CDR3 reads CASSAPGQGFSGELFF. The CDR3 region has the DNA TGTGCCAGCAGCGCACCGGGACAGGGATTTTCCGGGGAGCTGTTTTTT.